Described below is a single T cell receptor (beta chain) sequence and its context. Its target is not known. The whole isolated RNA underwent reverse transcription, so sequencing captured expressed TCRB transcripts. This table comes from immunoSEQ multiplex PCR, and its TCRdb copy is limited to in-frame clones, with some not included. The table shows approximately 150,000 clones, with around 13% occurring only once. The sample originates from a study of beta chain features in type 1 diabetes. General study findings and limits: Researchers report that Type 1 diabetes patients had moderately but significantly shorter TCRB CDR3s across all four CD4+ subsets.

The TCR sequence derives from a man between 18 and 29 years old with type 1 diabetes. The sample consisted of central memory CD4+ T cells from blood.

The CDR3 coding sequence is TGTGCCAGTCAGGGCATGAACACTGAAGCTTTCTTT. It yields the protein CASQGMNTEAFF. The gene calls are TRBV6-6 and TRBJ1-1; weak D call: TRBD1 (5 bases). The germline V and J ends were trimmed by 9 bases and 0 bases, with 8 bases remaining between them. The CDR3 contains 12 residues. CDR1 and CDR2 (germline): MNHNY, SVGAGI (reference sequence).